This TCR beta chain was captured in a study of blood T cell repertoires in COVID-19. Study background: Spain, Italy and the United States supplied samples that represented acute and convalescent COVID-19. Sample material is recorded as cDNA or gDNA derived from T cells, B-cell-depleted T cells, or PBMCs.

This CDR3 region has 17 residues. Germline-derived CDR1 and CDR2 are WSHSY and SAAADI. Losses at the gene ends were 2 bases for V and 0 bases for J; bases not matched to a gene: 7. In the authors' methods: Reference gene primers were amplified, and this amplification served to estimate nucleated cell counts. Generated by immunoSEQ multiplex PCR, the TCRdb table keeps only in-frame clones and is missing some. That table supplies the V and J calls and clone size; D and trimming were determined from the DNA. The repertoire consists of 30,000 or so clones, with more than 75% occurring once and the leading ten covering under 50%.

Material for sequencing was peripheral blood. The chain couples TRBV10-2 to TRBJ1-1; 9 positions match TRBD1. This TCR came from a man older than 75 with active or convalescent COVID-19. CDR3 sequence: CASSERMGQGMNTEAFF. The CDR3 coding sequence is TGCGCCAGCAGTGAGAGAATGGGACAGGGAATGAACACTGAAGCTTTCTTT.